Listed below are T cell receptor beta chains from one sample, sequenced in a study of Graves' ophthalmopathy and Graves' hyperthyroidism. TCRdb reanalysed the multiplex PCR reads using MiXCR and keeps one entry per CDR3 protein. The sample has over a million distinct CDR3 sequences; roughly 35% are singletons. Material for sequencing was peripheral blood or thyroid tissue (not recorded which). The receptors stem from an adult man with Graves' hyperthyroidism. Both conserved end residues are part of each CDR3. A D gene is named only where the DNA matches it firmly. Rows may omit the clone size; those that give it use once, few, many or a size class.

V,J,size,D,CDR3,DNA
TRBV7-9,TRBJ2-2,many,-,CASSQQGDFGELFF,TGTGCCAGCAGTCAACAGGGAGATTTCGGGGAGCTGTTTTTT
TRBV20-1,TRBJ1-5,once,-,CSARDVGRSYEHF,TGCAGTGCTAGAGATGTAGGGCGCTCCTACGAGCATTTT
TRBV10-3,TRBJ2-7,-,TRBD2,CTISERGAAGVGSYEQYF,TGTACCATCAGTGAGCGCGGGGCAGCGGGAGTGGGCTCCTACGAGCAGTACTTC
TRBV10-3,TRBJ1-1,many,TRBD1,CAISESVTGEAFF,TGTGCCATCAGTGAGTCCGTGACAGGGGAAGCTTTCTTT
TRBV15,TRBJ1-6,-,-,CATSRGGRSPNSPLHF,TGTGCCACCAGCAGAGGGGGGCGATCTCCAAATTCACCCCTCCACTTT
TRBV6-5,TRBJ1-5,many,TRBD1,CASQPSGGMSQPQHF,TGTGCCAGCCAGCCCTCAGGGGGCATGTCTCAGCCCCAGCATTTT
TRBV13,TRBJ1-2,-,-,CASSSQGAVYGYTF,TGTGCCAGCAGCTCACAGGGTGCAGTCTATGGCTACACCTTC
TRBV15,TRBJ1-3,many,-,CATSRGQAPHSGNTIYF,TGTGCCACCAGCAGAGGACAGGCTCCACACTCTGGAAACACCATATATTTT
TRBV6-5,TRBJ1-2,many,-,CASRDYGYTF,TGTGCCAGCAGGGACTATGGCTACACCTTC
TRBV6-6,TRBJ2-6,few,-,CASSSPGSGANVLTF,TGTGCCAGCAGCTCTCCAGGCTCTGGGGCCAACGTCCTGACTTTC
TRBV10-3,TRBJ2-2,many,-,CATKLSTGELFF,TGTGCCACCAAGTTAAGCACCGGGGAGCTGTTTTTT
TRBV13,TRBJ2-5,few,TRBD1,CASSLWDRGFSQYF,TGTGCCAGCAGCTTGTGGGACAGGGGTTTTTCCCAGTACTTC
TRBV2,TRBJ2-7,many,-,CASSEGPGASVEQYF,TGTGCCAGCAGTGAGGGACCAGGGGCCTCCGTCGAGCAGTACTTC
TRBV5-4,TRBJ1-2,-,-,CASSGLQVPYGYTF,TGTGCCAGCAGCGGTTTACAGGTTCCCTATGGCTACACCTTC
TRBV24-1,TRBJ2-7,-,-,CATSEPDREQYF,TGTGCCACCAGTGAACCCGACAGGGAGCAGTACTTC
TRBV11-2,TRBJ1-2,-,-,CASSARTGPGLDGYTF,TGTGCCAGCAGCGCCAGAACAGGGCCCGGCCTGGATGGCTACACCTTC
TRBV15,TRBJ2-7,many,TRBD1,CATSRETGDNYEQYF,TGTGCCACCAGCAGAGAGACAGGGGACAACTACGAGCAGTACTTC
TRBV14,TRBJ2-5,many,TRBD2,CASSRTSVMETQYF,TGTGCCAGCAGCCGGACTAGCGTGATGGAGACCCAGTACTTC
TRBV20-1,TRBJ2-7,few,TRBD1,CSASFATKKDRVAHEQYF,TGCAGTGCTAGCTTCGCAACGAAAAAAGACAGGGTGGCCCACGAGCAGTACTTC
TRBV19,TRBJ2-7,many,TRBD1,CASSQQGVGEQYF,TGTGCCAGTAGCCAACAGGGGGTCGGCGAGCAGTACTTC
TRBV27,TRBJ2-6,-,-,CASTGGVSGANVLTF,TGTGCCAGCACGGGTGGGGTCTCTGGGGCCAACGTCCTGACTTTC
TRBV7-9,TRBJ1-5,many,-,CASSLGDIGNPQHF,TGTGCCAGCAGCTTAGGGGACATCGGTAACCCCCAGCATTTT
TRBV24-1,TRBJ1-2,many,-,CATSALDGANYGYTF,TGTGCCACCAGTGCCTTGGACGGAGCTAACTATGGCTACACCTTC
TRBV2,TRBJ1-5,-,TRBD1,CASSAGDRVTGNQPQHF,TGTGCCAGCAGTGCCGGGGACAGGGTAACCGGCAATCAGCCCCAGCATTTT
TRBV12-3/TRBV12-4,TRBJ2-2,-,-,CASSTVWGNTGELFF,TGTGCCAGCAGCACCGTTTGGGGGAACACCGGGGAGCTGTTTTTT
TRBV30,TRBJ1-6,-,TRBD1,CAWSERGGWTPLHF,TGTGCCTGGAGTGAACGAGGGGGCTGGACACCCCTCCACTTT
TRBV11-2,TRBJ1-5,-,TRBD1,CASSSGQGAFETQHF,TGTGCCAGCAGCTCAGGACAGGGGGCTTTTGAGACCCAGCATTTT
TRBV6-5,TRBJ2-5,-,-,CASSESGAGLQETQYF,TGTGCCAGCAGTGAATCCGGGGCGGGATTGCAAGAGACCCAGTACTTC
TRBV19,TRBJ2-3,-,-,CASSERVHTDTQYF,TGTGCCAGTAGTGAGCGGGTCCACACAGATACGCAGTATTTT
TRBV7-9,TRBJ2-7,once,TRBD2,CASSLRTSGSPEQYF,TGTGCCAGCAGCCTTCGGACTAGCGGGAGTCCCGAGCAGTACTTC